Below, one T cell receptor (beta chain) is given with its context. The data stem from a study of T cell responses to AZD1222 COVID-19 vaccine. The CDR3 length is 14 residues. The trim removed 6 bases at V and 8 bases at J, leaving 5 bases unmatched. CDR1 and CDR2 from the germline V gene are MNHEY and SVGAGI. The protocol was immunoSEQ multiplex PCR, while the TCRdb copy is restricted to in-frame clones and leaves out a portion. This sample carries 100,000 to 150,000 clones, approximately 94% of them seen once, and the ten largest clones take under 7.5%. The sample consisted of peripheral blood, taken on day 0 of AZD1222 vaccination. The source of this sequence is an adult in good health. This rearrangement joins TRBV6-5 to TRBJ2-1; 12 bases fit TRBD2. CDR3 sequence: CASSRRLAGDEQFF. As DNA, the CDR3 is TGTGCCAGCAGCCGAAGACTAGCGGGAGATGAGCAGTTCTTC.